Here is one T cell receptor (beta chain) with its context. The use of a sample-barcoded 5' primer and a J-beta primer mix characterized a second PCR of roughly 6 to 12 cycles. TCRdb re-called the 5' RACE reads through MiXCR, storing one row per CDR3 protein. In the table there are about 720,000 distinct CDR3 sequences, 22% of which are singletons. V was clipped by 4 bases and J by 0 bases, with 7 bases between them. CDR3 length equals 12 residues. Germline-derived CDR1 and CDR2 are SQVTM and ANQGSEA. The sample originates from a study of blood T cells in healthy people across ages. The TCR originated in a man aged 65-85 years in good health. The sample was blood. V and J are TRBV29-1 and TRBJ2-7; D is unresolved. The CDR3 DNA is TGCAGCGTTGTAGACCGCTCCTACGAGCAGTACTTC. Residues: CSVVDRSYEQYF.